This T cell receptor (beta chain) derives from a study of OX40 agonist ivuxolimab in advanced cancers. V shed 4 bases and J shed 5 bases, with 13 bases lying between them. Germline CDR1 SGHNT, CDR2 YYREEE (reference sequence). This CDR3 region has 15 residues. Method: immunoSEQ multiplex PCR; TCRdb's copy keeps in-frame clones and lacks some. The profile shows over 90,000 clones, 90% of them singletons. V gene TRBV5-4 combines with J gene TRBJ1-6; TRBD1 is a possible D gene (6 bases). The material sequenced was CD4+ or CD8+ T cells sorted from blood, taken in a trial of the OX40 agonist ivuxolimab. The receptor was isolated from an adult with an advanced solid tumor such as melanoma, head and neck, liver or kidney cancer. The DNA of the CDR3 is TGTGCCAGCAGCCCGGAAACAGGGAATAATTCACCCCTCCACTTT. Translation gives CASSPETGNNSPLHF.